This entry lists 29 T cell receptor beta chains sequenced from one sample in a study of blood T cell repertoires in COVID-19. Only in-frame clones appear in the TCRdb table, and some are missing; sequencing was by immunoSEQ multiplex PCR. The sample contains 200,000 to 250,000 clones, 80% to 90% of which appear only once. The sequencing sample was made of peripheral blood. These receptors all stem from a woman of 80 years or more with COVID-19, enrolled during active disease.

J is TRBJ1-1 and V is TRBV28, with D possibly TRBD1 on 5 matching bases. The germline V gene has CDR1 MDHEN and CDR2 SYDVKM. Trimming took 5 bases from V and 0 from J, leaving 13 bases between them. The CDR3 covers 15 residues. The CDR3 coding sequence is TGTGCCAGCAGTCCCCTGGGGGGGGTGAACACTGAAGCTTTCTTT. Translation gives CASSPLGGVNTEAFF.

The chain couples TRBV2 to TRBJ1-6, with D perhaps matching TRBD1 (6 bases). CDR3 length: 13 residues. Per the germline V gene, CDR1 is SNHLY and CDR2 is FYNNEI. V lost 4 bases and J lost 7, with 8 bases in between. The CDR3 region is CASSATGNSPLHF. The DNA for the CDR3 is TGTGCCAGCAGTGCGACAGGAAATTCACCCCTCCACTTT. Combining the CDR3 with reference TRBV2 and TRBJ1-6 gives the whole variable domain EPEVTQTPSHQVTQMGQEVILRCVPISNHLYFYWYRQILGQKVEFLVSFYNNEISEKSEIFDDQFSVERPDGSNFTLKIRSTKLEDSAMYFCASSATGNSPLHFGNGTRLTVT.

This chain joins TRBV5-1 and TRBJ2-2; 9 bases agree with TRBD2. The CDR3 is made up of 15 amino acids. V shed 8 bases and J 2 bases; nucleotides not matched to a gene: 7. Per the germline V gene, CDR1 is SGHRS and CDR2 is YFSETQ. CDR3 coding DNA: TGCGCCAGTAGAAATAGCGGGGGAAACACCGGGGAGCTGTTTTTT. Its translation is CASRNSGGNTGELFF. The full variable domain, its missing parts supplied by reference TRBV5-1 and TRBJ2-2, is KAGVTQTPRYLIKTRGQQVTLSCSPISGHRSVSWYQQTPGQGLQFLFEYFSETQRNKGNFPGRFSGRQFSNSRSEMNVSTLELGDSALYLCASRNSGGNTGELFFGEGSRLTVL.

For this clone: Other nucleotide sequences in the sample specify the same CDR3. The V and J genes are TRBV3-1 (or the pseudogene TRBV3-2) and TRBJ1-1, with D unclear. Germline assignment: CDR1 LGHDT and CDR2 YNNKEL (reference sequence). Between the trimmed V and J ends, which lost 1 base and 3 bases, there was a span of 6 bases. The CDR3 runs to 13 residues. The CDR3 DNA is TGTGCCAGCAGCCAAGGACGGGACACTGAAGCTTTCTTT. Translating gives CASSQGRDTEAFF.

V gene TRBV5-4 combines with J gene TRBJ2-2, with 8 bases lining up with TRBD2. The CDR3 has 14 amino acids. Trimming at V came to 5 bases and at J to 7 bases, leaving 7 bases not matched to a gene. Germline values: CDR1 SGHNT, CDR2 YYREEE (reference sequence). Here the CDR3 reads CASRAGTSGGELFF. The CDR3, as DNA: TGTGCCAGCAGAGCTGGGACTAGTGGCGGGGAGCTGTTTTTT.

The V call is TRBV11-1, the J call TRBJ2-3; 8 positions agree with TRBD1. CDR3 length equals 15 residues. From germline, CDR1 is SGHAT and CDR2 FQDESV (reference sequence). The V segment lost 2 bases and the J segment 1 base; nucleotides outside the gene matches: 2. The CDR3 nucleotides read TGTGCCAGCAGCTTACTGACAGGGGGCACAGATACGCAGTATTTT. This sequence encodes CASSLLTGGTDTQYF. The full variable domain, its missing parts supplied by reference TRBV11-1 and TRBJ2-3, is EAEVAQSPRYKITEKSQAVAFWCDPISGHATLYWYRQILGQGPELLVQFQDESVVDDSQLPKDRFSAERLKGVDSTLKIQPAELGDSAMYLCASSLLTGGTDTQYFGPGTRLTVL.

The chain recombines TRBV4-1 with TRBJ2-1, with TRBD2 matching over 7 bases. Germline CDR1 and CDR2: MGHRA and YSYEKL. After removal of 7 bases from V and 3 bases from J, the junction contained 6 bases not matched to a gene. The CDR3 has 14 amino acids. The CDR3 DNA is TGCGCCAGCAACCCAGCGGGGAACTACAATGAGCAGTTCTTC. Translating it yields CASNPAGNYNEQFF.

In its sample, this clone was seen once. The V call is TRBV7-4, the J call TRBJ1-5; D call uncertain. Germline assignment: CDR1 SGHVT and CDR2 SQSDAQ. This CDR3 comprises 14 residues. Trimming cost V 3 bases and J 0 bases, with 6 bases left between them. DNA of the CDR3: TGTGCCAGCAGCTTGTATTCTAGCAATCAGCCCCAGCATTTT. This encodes CASSLYSSNQPQHF.

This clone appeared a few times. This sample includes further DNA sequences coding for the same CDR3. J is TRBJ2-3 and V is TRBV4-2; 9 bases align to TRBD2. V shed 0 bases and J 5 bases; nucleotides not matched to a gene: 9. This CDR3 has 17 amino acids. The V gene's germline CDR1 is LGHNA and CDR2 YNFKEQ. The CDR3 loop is CASSQETAGGHKDTQYF. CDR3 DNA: TGTGCCAGCAGCCAAGAAACAGCGGGGGGACACAAAGATACGCAGTATTTT.

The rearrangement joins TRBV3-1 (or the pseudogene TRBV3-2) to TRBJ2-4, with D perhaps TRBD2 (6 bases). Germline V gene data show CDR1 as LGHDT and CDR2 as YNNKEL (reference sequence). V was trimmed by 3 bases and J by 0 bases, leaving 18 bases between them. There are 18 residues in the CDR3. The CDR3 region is CASSQLTYSGVAKNIQYF. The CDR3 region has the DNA TGTGCCAGCAGCCAGTTAACCTACTCGGGGGTAGCCAAAAACATTCAGTACTTC.

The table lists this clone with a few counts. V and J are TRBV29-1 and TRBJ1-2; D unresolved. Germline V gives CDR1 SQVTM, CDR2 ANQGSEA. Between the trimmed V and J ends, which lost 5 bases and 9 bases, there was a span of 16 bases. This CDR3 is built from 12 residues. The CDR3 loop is CSVRSDQVSYTF. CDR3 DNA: TGCAGCGTTAGATCTGACCAGGTCAGCTACACCTTC.

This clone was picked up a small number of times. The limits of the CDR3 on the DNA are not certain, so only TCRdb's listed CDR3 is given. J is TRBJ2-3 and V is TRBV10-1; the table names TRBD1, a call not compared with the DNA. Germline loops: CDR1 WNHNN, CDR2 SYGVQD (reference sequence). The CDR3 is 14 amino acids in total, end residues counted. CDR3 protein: CASSTSDRPDTQYF.

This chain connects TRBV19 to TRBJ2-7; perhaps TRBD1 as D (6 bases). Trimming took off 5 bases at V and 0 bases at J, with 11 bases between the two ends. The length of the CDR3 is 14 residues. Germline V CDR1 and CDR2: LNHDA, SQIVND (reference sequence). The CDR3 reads CASSLTGHSYEQYV. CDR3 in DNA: TGTGCCAGTAGTTTGACGGGACACTCCTACGAGCAGTACGTC.

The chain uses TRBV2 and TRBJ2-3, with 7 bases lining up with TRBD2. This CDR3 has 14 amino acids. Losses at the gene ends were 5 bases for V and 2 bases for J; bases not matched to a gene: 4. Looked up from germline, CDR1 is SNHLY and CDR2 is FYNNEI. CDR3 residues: CASSLGTITDTQYF. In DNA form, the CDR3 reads TGTGCCAGCAGTCTCGGGACTATCACAGATACGCAGTATTTT.

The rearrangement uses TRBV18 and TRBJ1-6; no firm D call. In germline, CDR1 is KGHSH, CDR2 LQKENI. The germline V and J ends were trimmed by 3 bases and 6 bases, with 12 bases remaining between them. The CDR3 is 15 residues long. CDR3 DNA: TGTGCCAGCTCACCCCCCCCGACAACTAATTCACCCCTCCACTTT. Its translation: CASSPPPTTNSPLHF. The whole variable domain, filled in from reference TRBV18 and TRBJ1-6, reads NAGVMQNPRHLVRRRGQEARLRCSPMKGHSHVYWYRQLPEEGLKFMVYLQKENIIDESGMPKERFSAEFPKEGPSILRIQQVVRGDSAAYFCASSPPPTTNSPLHFGNGTRLTVT.

CDR3 nucleotides: TGTGCCAGCAGCCCTGGACAGGAAGGTTATGGCTACACCTTC. Its protein product is CASSPGQEGYGYTF. This chain uses TRBV4-2 with TRBJ1-2; 7 nucleotides align to TRBD1. Germline-derived CDR1 and CDR2 are LGHNA and YNFKEQ. This CDR3 comprises 14 residues. The J segment lost 5 bases and the V segment lost 4 bases, leaving 7 bases of the junction unmatched.

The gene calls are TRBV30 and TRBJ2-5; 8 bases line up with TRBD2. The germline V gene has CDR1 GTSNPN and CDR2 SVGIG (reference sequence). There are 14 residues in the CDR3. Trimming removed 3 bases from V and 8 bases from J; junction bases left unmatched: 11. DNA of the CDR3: TGTGCCTGGAGCTCTACTAGCGGTTCGGCAACCCAGTACTTC. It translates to CAWSSTSGSATQYF.

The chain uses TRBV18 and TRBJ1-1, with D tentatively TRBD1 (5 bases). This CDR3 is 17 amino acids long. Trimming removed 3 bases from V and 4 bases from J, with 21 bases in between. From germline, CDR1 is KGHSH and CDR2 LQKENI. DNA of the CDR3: TGTGCCAGCTCACCTTTCGGGGGGAACCCAAAGGGCACTGAAGCTTTCTTT. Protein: CASSPFGGNPKGTEAFF.

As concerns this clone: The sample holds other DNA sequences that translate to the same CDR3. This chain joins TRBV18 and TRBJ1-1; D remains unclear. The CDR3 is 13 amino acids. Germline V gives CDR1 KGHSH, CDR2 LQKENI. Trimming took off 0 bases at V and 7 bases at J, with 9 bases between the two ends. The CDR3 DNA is TGTGCCAGCTCACCACCGGGGAGGATTGAAGCTTTCTTT. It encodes CASSPPGRIEAFF.

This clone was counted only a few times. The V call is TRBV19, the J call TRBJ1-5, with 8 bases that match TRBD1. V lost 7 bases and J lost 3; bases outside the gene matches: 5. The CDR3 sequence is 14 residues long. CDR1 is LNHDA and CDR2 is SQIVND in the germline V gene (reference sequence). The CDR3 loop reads CASIRTGSNQPQHF. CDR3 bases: TGTGCCAGTATCCGGACAGGGTCCAATCAGCCCCAGCATTTT.

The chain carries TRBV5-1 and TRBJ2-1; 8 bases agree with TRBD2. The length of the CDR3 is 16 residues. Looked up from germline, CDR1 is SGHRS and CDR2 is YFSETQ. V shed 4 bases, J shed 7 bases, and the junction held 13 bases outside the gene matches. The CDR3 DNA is TGCGCCAGCAGCCCACATAGCGGGGTTTATACTAATGAGCAGTTCTTC. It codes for CASSPHSGVYTNEQFF.

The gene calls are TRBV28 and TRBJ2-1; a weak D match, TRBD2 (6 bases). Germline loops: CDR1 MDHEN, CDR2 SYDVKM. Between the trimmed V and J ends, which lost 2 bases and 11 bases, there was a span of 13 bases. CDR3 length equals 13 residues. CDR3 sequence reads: CASSLRTTPQQFF. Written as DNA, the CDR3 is TGTGCCAGCAGTTTAAGGACTACCCCCCAGCAGTTCTTC.

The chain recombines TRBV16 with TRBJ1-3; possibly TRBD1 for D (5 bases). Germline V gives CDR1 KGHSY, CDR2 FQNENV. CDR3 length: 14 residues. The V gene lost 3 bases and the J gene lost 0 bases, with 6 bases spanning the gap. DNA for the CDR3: TGTGCCAGCAGCCACGACAGCTCTGGAAACACCATATATTTT. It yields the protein CASSHDSSGNTIYF.

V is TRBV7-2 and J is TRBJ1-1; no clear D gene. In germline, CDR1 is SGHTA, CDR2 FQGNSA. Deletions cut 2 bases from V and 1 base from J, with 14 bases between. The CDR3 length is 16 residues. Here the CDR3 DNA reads TGTGCCAGCAGCTTAAGGTCCCCGGGGTCGAACACTGAAGCTTTCTTT. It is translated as CASSLRSPGSNTEAFF.

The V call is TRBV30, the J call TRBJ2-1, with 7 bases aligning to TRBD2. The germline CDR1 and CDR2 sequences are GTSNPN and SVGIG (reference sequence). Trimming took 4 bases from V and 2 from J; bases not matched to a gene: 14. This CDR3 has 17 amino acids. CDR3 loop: CAWTPFAGRPAYNEQFF. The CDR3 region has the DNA TGTGCCTGGACCCCCTTCGCCGGGAGGCCGGCCTACAATGAGCAGTTCTTC.

CDR3 protein: CASSQAPAGPSSYEQYF. The CDR3 nucleotides read TGTGCCAGCAGCCAAGCGCCCGCGGGGCCAAGCTCCTACGAGCAGTACTTC. The chain recombines TRBV3-1 (or the pseudogene TRBV3-2) with TRBJ2-7, with D possibly TRBD2 on 6 matching bases. CDR3 length: 17 residues. V was trimmed by 1 base and J by 0 bases, leaving 16 bases between them. Per germline, CDR1 LGHDT and CDR2 YNNKEL (reference sequence).

The CDR3 DNA is TGTGCCAGCAGTGAAGAGGGGGGGCCTGTCAAAAACATTCAGTACTTC. Its translation is CASSEEGGPVKNIQYF. The V call is TRBV2, the J call TRBJ2-4; maybe TRBD2 (7 bases). The CDR3 runs to 16 residues. Trimming removed 1 base at V and 3 bases at J, with 13 bases between. Germline V gene lookup returns CDR1 SNHLY and CDR2 FYNNEI.

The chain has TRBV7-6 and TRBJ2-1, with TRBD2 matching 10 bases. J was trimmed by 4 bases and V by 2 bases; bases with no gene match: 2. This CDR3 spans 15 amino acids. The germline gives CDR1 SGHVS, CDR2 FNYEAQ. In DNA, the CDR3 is TGTGCCAGCAGCTTACTAGCGGGGGTTTACAATGAGCAGTTCTTC. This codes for CASSLLAGVYNEQFF.

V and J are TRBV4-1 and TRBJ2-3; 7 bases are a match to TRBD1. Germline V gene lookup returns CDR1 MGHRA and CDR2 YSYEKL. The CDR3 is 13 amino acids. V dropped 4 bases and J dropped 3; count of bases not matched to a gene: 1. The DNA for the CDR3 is TGCGCCAGCAGCCGGGGACAGACAGATACGCAGTATTTT. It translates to CASSRGQTDTQYF.